The 32 T cell receptor beta chains below come from one sample, sequenced in a study of blood T cells in healthy people across ages (dated by TCRdb to about 2015). The protocol used for the library was 5' RACE. The instrument given in TCRdb is Illumina HiSeq 2500. A second PCR of about 6 to 11 cycles was run with a J-beta primer mix and a sample-barcoded 5' primer. Starting from the raw public reads, TCRdb applied fastp trimming at Q25, assembled clones with MiXCR and retained in-frame beta chains. Records with the same CDR3 protein are collapsed into one entry carrying the most frequent genes and DNA. Recorded for this sample are 650,000 to 800,000 distinct CDR3 sequences; about 42% of them occurred a single time. The top ten constitute around 18% of the sample. Material for sequencing was blood. The receptor source for this set is a man in his fifties or sixties in good health.

The chain is built from TRBV5-1 and TRBJ2-7; TRBD2 agrees at 13 bases. V lost 4 bases, J lost 8 bases, and 12 bases stayed unmatched. Germline V gene sequence: CDR1 SGHRS, CDR2 YFSETQ. This CDR3 is 16 amino acids long. CDR3 sequence reads: CASSEPGLAGAAKQYF. The CDR3 DNA sequence: TGCGCCAGCAGCGAGCCCGGACTAGCGGGGGCCGCTAAGCAGTACTTC.

This rearrangement joins TRBV4-1 to TRBJ2-1; TRBD2 matches at 14 bases. Germline CDR1 reads MGHRA; CDR2 reads YSYEKL. V lost 2 bases to trimming and J lost 10 bases; unmatched junction nucleotides: 7. This CDR3 comprises 16 residues. CDR3 sequence: CASSQNPGLAGEEQFF. The CDR3 DNA reads TGCGCCAGCAGCCAAAATCCGGGACTAGCGGGGGAAGAGCAGTTCTTC.

This clonotype was counted between two and nine times. The chain has TRBV9 and TRBJ2-3; no clear D gene. The CDR3 has 14 residues. Germline CDR1 and CDR2: SGDLS and YYNGEE. Trimming pared 4 bases from V and 1 base from J, leaving 10 bases between. The DNA for the CDR3 is TGTGCCAGCAGCAGGGATTTAGGCACAGATACGCAGTATTTT. The encoded protein is CASSRDLGTDTQYF. The full variable domain, rest sourced from reference TRBV9 and TRBJ2-3, is DSGVTQTPKHLITATGQRVTLRCSPRSGDLSVYWYQQSLDQGLQFLIQYYNGEERAKGNILERFSAQQFPDLHSELNLSSLELGDSALYFCASSRDLGTDTQYFGPGTRLTVL.

A remark on this clonotype: Its ends do not fully match the called genes, so a read error is possible. The V call is TRBV7-2, the J call TRBJ2-1, with 7 bases lining up with TRBD1. Germline V lookup: CDR1 SGHTA, CDR2 FQGNSA. The CDR3 spans 13 residues. This CDR3 is CASSLGQPNELFF. CDR3 DNA: TGTGCCAGCAGCTTGGGACAGCCCAATGAGCTGTTCTTC. Looking up the rest from reference TRBV7-2 and TRBJ2-1 gives the full variable domain: GAGVSQSPSNKVTEKGKDVELRCDPISGHTALYWYRQSLGQGLEFLIYFQGNSAPDKSGLPSDRFSAERTGGSVSTLTIQRTQQEDSAVYLCASSLGQPNELFFGPGTRLTVL.

The genes are TRBV29-1 and TRBJ2-3, with TRBD2 matching over 10 bases. V lost 3 bases to trimming and J lost 2 bases; unmatched junction nucleotides: 8. The CDR3 is 16 residues long. Per germline, CDR1 SQVTM and CDR2 ANQGSEA. This CDR3 reads CSVELSSGGFTDTQYF. CDR3 bases: TGCAGCGTTGAGCTTTCTAGCGGGGGATTCACAGATACGCAGTATTTT.

This clonotype has just a few counts. V usage is TRBV20-1 and J usage is TRBJ2-7; 8 bases map to TRBD1. The CDR3 has 15 residues. V lost 4 bases and J lost 4; bases outside the gene matches: 12. CDR1 is DFQATT, CDR2 SNEGSKA, per germline (reference sequence). In DNA form, the CDR3 reads TGCAGTGCTACCAATCCCGGACAGGGCGGGTACGAGCAGTACTTC. Residues: CSATNPGQGGYEQYF.

The chain carries TRBV5-1 and TRBJ2-5; TRBD1 matches 8 bases. Gene TRBJ2-7 matches the end of the DNA better, so the J call may be wrong. This CDR3 has 14 residues. From germline, CDR1 is SGHRS and CDR2 YFSETQ. CDR3 DNA sequence: TGCGCCAGCAGCCCGACAGGGGAAGTCTACGAGCAGTACTTC. The encoded protein is CASSPTGEVYEQYF.

Here the CDR3 reads CASARARGRETQYF. The CDR3 nucleotides are TGTGCCAGCGCAAGAGCAAGGGGGCGAGAGACCCAGTACTTC. J is TRBJ2-7 and V is TRBV25-1; 7 bases map to TRBD1. TRBJ2-5 explains the end of the DNA better; the J call may be wrong. Germline lookup yields CDR1 MGHDK and CDR2 SYGVNS. This CDR3 spans 14 amino acids.

A word on this clonotype: A read error is possible here, since a much larger clone lies one base away. The chain is built from TRBV28 and TRBJ1-2; D unclear. CDR3 length: 14 residues. CDR1 is MDHEN and CDR2 is SYDVKM in the germline V gene. The CDR3 loop reads CASSLGTRFYGCTF. CDR3 DNA: TGTGCCAGCAGTTTAGGAACGCGATTCTATGGCTGCACCTTC.

This clonotype was seen more than once but under ten times. The gene calls are TRBV15 and TRBJ1-6; 8 bases agree with TRBD1. CDR1 is LNHNV, CDR2 YYDKDF, per germline (reference sequence). This CDR3 comprises 18 residues. V trimming: 5 bases; J trimming: 3 bases; junction bases outside the gene matches: 12. CDR3 in amino acids: CATSGQGAGPNYNSPLHF. In DNA form, the CDR3 reads TGTGCCACCAGCGGCCAGGGGGCAGGTCCGAACTATAATTCACCCCTCCACTTT.

This clonotype was observed a handful of times. The chain carries TRBV5-1 and TRBJ2-3; 9 bases align to TRBD2. The CDR3 extends over 17 amino acids. Germline V gene sequence: CDR1 SGHRS, CDR2 YFSETQ. After removal of 2 bases from V and 1 base from J, the junction contained 8 bases not matched to a gene. The CDR3 DNA is TGCGCCAGCAGCTTCGGGGGTAGCGGGGGAGGCACAGATACGCAGTATTTT. As protein: CASSFGGSGGGTDTQYF.

The chain joins TRBV20-1 to TRBJ2-1; 12 bases match TRBD2. The J call may not be correct, given that the DNA end is closer to TRBJ2-7. The CDR3 is 17 amino acids. Germline values: CDR1 DFQATT, CDR2 SNEGSKA (reference sequence). The CDR3 spells CSAILLAGGISYNEQYF. The CDR3 region has the DNA TGCAGTGCTATACTTCTAGCGGGGGGGATCTCCTACAATGAGCAGTACTTC.

The chain has TRBV7-8 and TRBJ1-2; TRBD1 aligns across 7 bases. Germline V gene sequence: CDR1 SGHVS, CDR2 FQNEAQ. V gave up 4 bases and J gave up 0 bases; unmatched junction bases: 5. The length of the CDR3 is 15 residues. CDR3 nucleotide sequence: TGTGCCAGCAGCTCAACAGGGGTTACTAACTATGGCTACACCTTC. This encodes CASSSTGVTNYGYTF.

This clonotype was detected a few times. The chain carries TRBV20-1 and TRBJ2-5, with 10 nucleotides matching TRBD2. The better agreement between TRBJ2-7 and the DNA end casts doubt on the J call. The germline gives CDR1 DFQATT, CDR2 SNEGSKA (reference sequence). CDR3 length: 16 residues. The CDR3 region is CSASRLAGARFGEQYF. CDR3 in DNA: TGCAGTGCTAGCCGGCTAGCGGGGGCCCGATTCGGCGAGCAGTACTTC.

A few counts support this clonotype. This chain joins TRBV14 and TRBJ2-5; tentatively, D is TRBD1 or TRBD2 (5 bases each). V was shortened by 1 base and J by 2 bases, with 17 bases between the two germline ends. The CDR3 is 17 amino acids. Germline V gene lookup returns CDR1 SGHDN and CDR2 FVKESK. The CDR3 loop reads CASSQGFGSGGQETQYF. CDR3 sequence (DNA): TGTGCCAGCAGCCAAGGATTTGGGTCTGGGGGACAAGAGACCCAGTACTTC.

The V gene is TRBV28, the J gene TRBJ2-2; 8 bases align to TRBD1. CDR3 length equals 15 residues. Germline values: CDR1 MDHEN, CDR2 SYDVKM. V lost 6 bases, J lost 0 bases, and 3 bases stayed unmatched. The DNA of the CDR3 is TGTGCCAGCAGAGGACAGGGTTCGAACACCGGGGAGCTGTTTTTT. This codes for CASRGQGSNTGELFF.

Remarks on this clonotype: A read error may account for a junction end that differs from germline. The chain uses TRBV7-2 and TRBJ2-3, with unresolved D. The CDR3 runs 11 residues. Looked up from germline, CDR1 is SGHTA and CDR2 is FQGNSA. CDR3 sequence reads: CVSNAAETQYF. For the CDR3, the DNA is TGTGTCAGCAACGCGGCAGAGACGCAGTATTTT.

There are a few counts of this clonotype. The chain joins TRBV5-6 to TRBJ2-7; maybe TRBD2 (6 bases). Germline CDR1 and CDR2: SGHDT and YYEEEE. V was trimmed by 3 bases and J by 2 bases, leaving 15 bases between them. CDR3 length equals 15 residues. The CDR3 is CASSSYPGGTYEQYF. CDR3 DNA: TGTGCCAGCAGCTCCTACCCCGGGGGAACCTACGAGCAGTACTTC.

The CDR3 DNA reads TGTGCCAGCAGCTCCACCCGGAATAATGAAAAACTGTTTTTT. It yields the protein CASSSTRNNEKLFF. The chain couples TRBV11-2 to TRBJ1-4, with D hard to call. The ends were cut back, 4 bases at V and 4 bases at J, with 10 bases in the middle. Per germline, CDR1 SGHAT and CDR2 FQNNGV. CDR3 length: 14 residues.

The chain combines TRBV9 with TRBJ1-2; D possibly corresponds to TRBD1 (5 bases). Trimming left V 4 bases short and J 0 bases short, with 22 bases between. CDR1 and CDR2 from the germline V gene are SGDLS and YYNGEE. The CDR3 runs to 18 residues. The CDR3 here is CASSPPGNGAGANYGYTF. The CDR3 coding sequence is TGTGCCAGCAGCCCACCGGGGAACGGGGCAGGTGCTAACTATGGCTACACCTTC.

This rearrangement joins TRBV30 to TRBJ2-7; 7 bases fit TRBD2. The CDR3 consists of 13 residues. Germline CDR1 reads GTSNPN; CDR2 reads SVGIG (reference sequence). V was clipped by 3 bases and J by 1 base; unmatched bases: 3. CDR3 nucleotide sequence: TGTGCCTGGAGGGGAGGGTCGTCCTACGAGCAGTACTTC. Translated: CAWRGGSSYEQYF.

This chain joins TRBV2 and TRBJ2-5; D is ambiguous. The V gene's germline CDR1 is SNHLY and CDR2 FYNNEI. This CDR3 spans 14 amino acids. V lost 5 bases and J 1 base, leaving 11 bases between the germline ends. CDR3 in DNA: TGTGCCAGCAGTCCCCCCCTGGCCCAAGAGACCCAGTACTTC. This translates into CASSPPLAQETQYF.

This clonotype was detected only a few times. The CDR3 sequence: CASRPKRQGGSPLHF. CDR3 coding DNA: TGTGCCAGCAGGCCTAAGAGACAGGGTGGTTCACCCCTCCACTTT. This chain links TRBV2 with TRBJ1-6; TRBD1 matches at 7 bases. CDR3 length: 15 amino acids. Germline V gives CDR1 SNHLY, CDR2 FYNNEI. The V segment lost 6 bases and the J segment 9 bases; nucleotides outside the gene matches: 11.

There are a few counts of this clonotype. The rearrangement joins TRBV5-6 to TRBJ2-1; D gene uncertain. In germline, CDR1 is SGHDT, CDR2 YYEEEE. CDR3 length: 13 residues. V was trimmed by 4 bases and J by 12 bases, leaving 17 bases between them. This CDR3 reads CASSNSDESVQFF. The CDR3 DNA follows: TGTGCCAGCAGCAACTCGGACGAGTCTGTGCAGTTCTTC.

In this sample, this clonotype turned up once. V usage is TRBV7-2 and J usage is TRBJ2-3; D might be TRBD1 or TRBD2, each matching 6 bases. Germline loops: CDR1 SGHTA, CDR2 FQGNSA. This CDR3 is built from 18 residues. The ends were cut back, 7 bases at V and 3 bases at J, with 26 bases in the middle. The CDR3 here is CASTSRKGGPPVTDTQYF. The CDR3 nucleotides are TGTGCCAGCACCTCCCGGAAAGGGGGGCCTCCGGTGACAGATACGCAGTATTTT.

The CDR3 spells CASSLWGTSNYNEQYF. CDR3 DNA: TGTGCCAGCAGTTTGTGGGGGACTTCCAACTACAATGAGCAGTACTTC. This sequence joins TRBV12-3 or TRBV12-4 and TRBJ2-7; maybe TRBD2 (6 bases). The CDR3 sequence is 16 residues long. Between the trimmed V and J ends, which lost 3 bases and 7 bases, there was a span of 22 bases.

V gene TRBV28 combines with J gene TRBJ2-1; D uncertain. The CDR3 runs to 14 residues. Germline CDR1 is MDHEN and CDR2 is SYDVKM. V was trimmed by 6 bases and J by 2 bases, leaving 11 bases between them. CDR3 nucleotides: TGTGCCAGCAGGAGTGCCGGGCCCTACAATGAGCAGTTCTTC. Protein: CASRSAGPYNEQFF.

The chain couples TRBV6-2 or TRBV6-3 to TRBJ2-1; 8 bases are a match to TRBD2. The CDR3 covers 15 residues. Germline V gene lookup returns CDR1 MNHEY and CDR2 SVGEGT. Trimming cost V 2 bases and J 6 bases; bases outside gene matches: 6. As DNA, the CDR3 is TGTGCCAGCAGTTACGCCCGGGGGGGCCTCAATGAGCAGTTCTTC. Residues: CASSYARGGLNEQFF.

This sequence joins TRBV27 and TRBJ2-3; D remains unclear. Germline V lookup: CDR1 MNHEY, CDR2 SMNVEV (reference sequence). The V end was cut by 1 base, the J end by 4 bases, with 9 bases between. CDR3 length equals 14 residues. The CDR3 DNA sequence: TGTGCCAGCAGTTTATATCCCTCCCCAGATACGCAGTATTTT. This codes for CASSLYPSPDTQYF.

Turning to this clonotype: One junction end does not reproduce the germline sequence, and a read error may be involved. The chain employs TRBV6-2 or TRBV6-3 and TRBJ2-3, with D uncertain. Germline CDR1 is MNHEY and CDR2 is SVGEGT. The CDR3 is 14 residues long. The CDR3, as DNA: TGTGCCAGCAGTTTAGGGTCCTTCACAGAGACGCAGTATTTT. This codes for CASSLGSFTETQYF.

This chain uses TRBV2 with TRBJ2-7, with 7 bases matching TRBD1. J gave up 2 bases and V 8 bases, and 9 bases lay outside the gene matches. Germline lookup yields CDR1 SNHLY and CDR2 FYNNEI. CDR3 length equals 14 residues. CDR3 sequence (DNA): TGTGCCAGCCGGGCATGGACAGGACCCTACGAGCAGTACTTC. Amino acids: CASRAWTGPYEQYF.

This chain links TRBV28 with TRBJ1-2, with TRBD1 identical over 7 bases. With V trimmed by 7 bases and J by 11 bases, 22 bases remained unmatched. The CDR3 spans 16 residues. Germline V gene lookup returns CDR1 MDHEN and CDR2 SYDVKM. The CDR3 coding sequence is TGTGCCAGCATCCTTGACGAATGGGACAGTGGTATGTGGTACACCTTC. The encoded protein is CASILDEWDSGMWYTF.